A single sample gave rise to the 13 T cell receptor beta chains below, sequenced in a study of T cell responses to AZD1222 COVID-19 vaccine. The protocol was immunoSEQ multiplex PCR, while the TCRdb copy is restricted to in-frame clones and leaves out a portion. The data contain 110,000 or so clones, roughly 87% of them singletons. The sample was peripheral blood, taken on day 0 of MenACWY control vaccination. The receptors derive from an adult in good health.

This chain links TRBV6-5 with TRBJ2-7, with 12 nucleotides matching TRBD2. Germline V gene data show CDR1 as MNHEY and CDR2 as SVGAGI. V lost 2 bases, J lost 3 bases, and 2 bases stayed unmatched. This CDR3 region has 15 residues. The CDR3 coding sequence is TGTGCCAGCAGTTACCGACTAGCGGGGGTCTACGAGCAGTACTTC. Its protein product is CASSYRLAGVYEQYF.

This rearrangement joins TRBV7-2 to TRBJ2-2; unclear D gene. V lost 1 base and J 0 bases, leaving 6 bases between the germline ends. Germline V gene sequence: CDR1 SGHTA, CDR2 FQGNSA. This CDR3 has 15 amino acids. The CDR3 DNA is TGTGCCAGCAGCTTAGGTGGTACGAACACCGGGGAGCTGTTTTTT. It codes for CASSLGGTNTGELFF.

This chain links TRBV6-6 with TRBJ1-5, with 7 bases that match TRBD1. The CDR3 covers 14 residues. Germline CDR1 reads MNHNY; CDR2 reads SVGAGI (reference sequence). The ends lost 6 bases at V and 2 bases at J; junction bases unmatched: 4. This CDR3 is CASRTGQGNQPQHF. The CDR3 DNA is TGTGCCAGCAGAACCGGACAGGGCAATCAGCCCCAGCATTTT.

This clone was counted a single time. This rearrangement joins TRBV4-2 to TRBJ2-5; D perhaps matches TRBD1 (5 bases). The CDR3 totals 15 residues. CDR1 and CDR2 from the germline V gene are LGHNA and YNFKEQ. V was pared by 0 bases and J by 5 bases, with 13 bases between. In DNA, the CDR3 is TGTGCCAGCAGCCAAGATAGGGGTAGGCCGGAGACCCAGTACTTC. This translates into CASSQDRGRPETQYF.

The chain recombines TRBV21-1 with TRBJ2-5; no DNA check was done on the table's D call, TRBD2. TRBV21-1 is a recognized pseudogene. The CDR3 sequence is 19 residues long. The CDR3 is CASSKRGKARGSQQETQYF. The CDR3, as DNA: TGTGCCAGCAGCAAAAGAGGTAAGGCGCGGGGGTCCCAACAAGAGACCCAGTACTTC.

This chain joins TRBV18 and TRBJ2-3, with D maybe TRBD2 (7 bases). CDR3 size: 14 residues. The V end lost 3 bases, the J end lost 4 bases, and 11 bases lay between the germline ends. Germline assignment: CDR1 KGHSH and CDR2 LQKENI. The CDR3 region has the DNA TGTGCCAGCTCACCGGGGGGGCGCGCAGATACGCAGTATTTT. This gives the protein CASSPGGRADTQYF.

The genes are TRBV4-1 and TRBJ2-3, with no clear D. This CDR3 is 16 amino acids long. In germline, CDR1 is MGHRA, CDR2 YSYEKL. The V end was cut by 0 bases, the J end by 4 bases, with 14 bases between. The CDR3 coding sequence is TGCGCCAGCAGCCAAGATCCTGCCGCCCAAGCAGATACGCAGTATTTT. It translates to CASSQDPAAQADTQYF.

The V gene is TRBV29-1, the J gene TRBJ1-2; the D is unclear. Germline-derived CDR1 and CDR2 are SQVTM and ANQGSEA. Trimming took off 0 bases at V and 5 bases at J, with 16 bases between the two ends. This CDR3 is built from 15 residues. The CDR3: CSVEDPETPRYGYTF. The CDR3 DNA follows: TGCAGCGTTGAAGATCCAGAGACACCGAGGTATGGCTACACCTTC.

The chain is built from TRBV11-2 and TRBJ1-1, with D hard to call. CDR1 and CDR2 from the germline V gene are SGHAT and FQNNGV. The CDR3 has 12 residues. Trimming pared 1 base from V and 7 bases from J, leaving 7 bases between. The CDR3 sequence is CASSLGSVEAFF. CDR3 nucleotide sequence: TGTGCCAGCAGCTTAGGATCCGTTGAAGCTTTCTTT.

V is TRBV28 and J is TRBJ2-2; TRBD1 agrees at 7 bases. Trimming cost V 6 bases and J 4 bases; bases outside gene matches: 8. Germline-derived CDR1 and CDR2 are MDHEN and SYDVKM. The CDR3 is 15 residues long. CDR3 region: CASSTTGDGTGELFF. CDR3 coding DNA: TGTGCCAGCAGCACCACAGGGGACGGCACCGGGGAGCTGTTTTTT.

This clone was seen more than once but under ten times. The genes are TRBV28 and TRBJ2-1; either TRBD1 or TRBD2 may supply D (6 bases each). V gave up 6 bases and J gave up 4 bases, with 19 bases separating them. The length of the CDR3 is 16 residues. The germline V gene has CDR1 MDHEN and CDR2 SYDVKM. The CDR3 spells CASSFPPGAGYNEQFF. In nucleotides, the CDR3 is TGTGCCAGCAGCTTCCCCCCAGGGGCGGGATACAATGAGCAGTTCTTC.

V usage is TRBV19 and J usage is TRBJ1-1; D is undetermined. V shed 3 bases and J shed 0 bases, with 11 bases lying between them. The CDR3 spans 15 residues. The V gene's germline CDR1 is LNHDA and CDR2 SQIVND (reference sequence). The CDR3 coding sequence is TGTGCCAGTAGTATTTCCTTCTTAGTGAACACTGAAGCTTTCTTT. Translated, it gives CASSISFLVNTEAFF.

There are a few counts of this clone. This rearrangement joins TRBV6-5 to TRBJ1-6; 10 nucleotides align to TRBD1. There are 15 residues in the CDR3. Germline V CDR1 and CDR2: MNHEY, SVGAGI. Germline trimming cut 6 bases from V and 10 bases from J; bases unmatched to any gene: 9. As DNA, the CDR3 is TGTGCCAGCAGATGGGACAGGGGTAGGGGATCACCCCTCCACTTT. Translating it yields CASRWDRGRGSPLHF.